Included here is one TCR beta chain sequence, with context. The table came from immunoSEQ multiplex PCR; TCRdb's copy has only in-frame clones and leaves some out. This repertoire shows roughly 250,000 clones, around 90% found once; its top ten account for about 6%. The sample comes from a study of blood T cell repertoires in COVID-19. The CDR3 length is 14 residues. V lost 7 bases, J lost 1 base, and 6 bases stayed unmatched. CDR1 SGHTA and CDR2 FQGNSA come from the germline V gene. V and J are TRBV7-2 and TRBJ2-5; TRBD2 agrees at 7 bases. The sample consisted of PBMCs or T cells enriched from blood (not recorded which). This clonotype originated in a woman aged 25 to 39 with acute COVID-19. The CDR3 DNA is TGTGCCAGCAAAATCGCGGGAGCCCAAGAGACCCAGTACTTC. The encoded protein is CASKIAGAQETQYF.